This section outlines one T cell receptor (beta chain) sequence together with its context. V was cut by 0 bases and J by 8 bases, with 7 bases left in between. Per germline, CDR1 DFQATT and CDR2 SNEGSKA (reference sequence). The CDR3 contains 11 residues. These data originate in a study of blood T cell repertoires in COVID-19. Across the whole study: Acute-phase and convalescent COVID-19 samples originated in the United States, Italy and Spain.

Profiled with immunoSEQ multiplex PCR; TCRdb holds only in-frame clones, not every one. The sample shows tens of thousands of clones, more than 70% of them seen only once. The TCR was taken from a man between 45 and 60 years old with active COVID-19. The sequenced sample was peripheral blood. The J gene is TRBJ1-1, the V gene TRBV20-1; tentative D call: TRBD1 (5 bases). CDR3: CSARDRGEAFF. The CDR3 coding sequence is TGCAGTGCTAGAGATCGGGGGGAAGCTTTCTTT.